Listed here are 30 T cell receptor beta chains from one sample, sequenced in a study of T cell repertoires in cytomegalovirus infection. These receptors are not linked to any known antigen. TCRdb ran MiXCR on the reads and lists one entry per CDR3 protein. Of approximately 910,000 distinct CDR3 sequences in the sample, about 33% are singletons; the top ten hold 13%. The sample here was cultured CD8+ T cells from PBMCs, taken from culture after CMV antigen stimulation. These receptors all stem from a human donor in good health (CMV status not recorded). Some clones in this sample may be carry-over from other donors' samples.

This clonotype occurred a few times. The chain's CDR3 is CSARDPGTGSYNEQFF. The CDR3 DNA sequence: TGCAGTGCTAGGGATCCAGGGACAGGGTCCTACAATGAGCAGTTCTTC. This sequence joins TRBV20-1 and TRBJ2-1, with 9 bases lining up with TRBD1. The CDR3 is 16 amino acids. The germline V gene has CDR1 DFQATT and CDR2 SNEGSKA (reference sequence). V was pared by 3 bases and J by 1 base, with 7 bases of the junction left unmatched.

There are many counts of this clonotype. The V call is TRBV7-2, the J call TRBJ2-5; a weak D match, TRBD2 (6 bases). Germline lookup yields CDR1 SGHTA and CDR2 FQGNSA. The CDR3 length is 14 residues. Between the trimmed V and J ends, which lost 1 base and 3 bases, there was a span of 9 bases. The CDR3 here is CASSLVGGEETQYF. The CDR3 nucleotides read TGTGCCAGCAGCTTAGTGGGAGGAGAAGAGACCCAGTACTTC.

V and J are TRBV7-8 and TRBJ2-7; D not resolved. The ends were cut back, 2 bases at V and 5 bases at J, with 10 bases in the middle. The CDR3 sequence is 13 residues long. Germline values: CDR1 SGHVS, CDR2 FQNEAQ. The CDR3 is CASSLRIQDEQYF. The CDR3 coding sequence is TGTGCCAGCAGCTTAAGGATTCAGGACGAGCAGTACTTC.

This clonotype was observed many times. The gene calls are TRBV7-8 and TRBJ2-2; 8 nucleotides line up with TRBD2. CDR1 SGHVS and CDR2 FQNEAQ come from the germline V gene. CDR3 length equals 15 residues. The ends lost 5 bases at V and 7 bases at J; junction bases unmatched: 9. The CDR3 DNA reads TGTGCCAGCAGCCCCGGGGGGGCGGGAAGCGGGGAGCTGTTTTTT. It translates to CASSPGGAGSGELFF. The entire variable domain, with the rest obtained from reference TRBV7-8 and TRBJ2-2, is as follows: GAGVSQSPRYKVAKRGQDVALRCDPISGHVSLFWYQQALGQGPEFLTYFQNEAQLDKSGLPSDRFFAERPEGSVSTLKIQRTQQEDSAVYLCASSPGGAGSGELFFGEGSRLTVL.

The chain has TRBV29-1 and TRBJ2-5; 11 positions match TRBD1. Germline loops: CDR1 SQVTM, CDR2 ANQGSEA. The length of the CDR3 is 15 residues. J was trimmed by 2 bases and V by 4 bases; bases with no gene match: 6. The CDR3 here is CSVGGRDRGQETQYF. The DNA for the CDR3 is TGCAGCGTTGGGGGCCGGGACAGGGGGCAAGAGACCCAGTACTTC.

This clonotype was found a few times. The CDR3 protein is CATSDRWTPGGTDTQYF. Written as DNA, the CDR3 is TGTGCCACCAGCGATCGCTGGACGCCGGGGGGCACAGATACGCAGTATTTT. This chain joins TRBV15 and TRBJ2-3; TRBD2 might be the D (6 bases). The V and J ends lost 5 bases and 1 base respectively, with 19 bases between them. CDR1 is LNHNV, CDR2 YYDKDF, per germline (reference sequence). This CDR3 comprises 17 residues.

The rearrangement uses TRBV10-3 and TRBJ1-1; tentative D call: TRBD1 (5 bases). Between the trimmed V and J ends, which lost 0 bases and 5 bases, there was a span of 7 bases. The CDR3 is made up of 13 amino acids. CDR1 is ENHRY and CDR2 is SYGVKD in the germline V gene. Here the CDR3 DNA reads TGTGCCATCAGTGAGTCCTCAGGGACTGAAGCTTTCTTT. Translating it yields CAISESSGTEAFF.

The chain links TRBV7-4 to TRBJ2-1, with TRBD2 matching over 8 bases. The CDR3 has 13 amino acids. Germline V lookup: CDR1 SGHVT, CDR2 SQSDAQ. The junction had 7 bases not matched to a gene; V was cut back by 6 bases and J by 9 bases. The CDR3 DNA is TGTGCCAGCAGAACGGGGGGGCCTCGTGAGCAGTTCTTC. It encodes CASRTGGPREQFF. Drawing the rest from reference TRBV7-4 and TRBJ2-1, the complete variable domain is GAGVSQSPRYKVAKRGRDVALRCDSISGHVTLYWYRQTLGQGSEVLTYSQSDAQRDKSGRPSGRFSAERPERSVSTLKIQRTEQGDSAVYLCASRTGGPREQFFGPGTRLTVL.

CDR3: CASSLAGWVEQFF. CDR3 sequence (DNA): TGTGCCAGCAGCTTAGCAGGGTGGGTTGAGCAGTTCTTC. V and J are TRBV13 and TRBJ2-1; possibly TRBD1 for D (5 bases). CDR1 and CDR2 from the germline V gene are PRHDT and FYEKMQ (reference sequence). V was trimmed by 1 base and J by 9 bases, leaving 10 bases between them. The CDR3 has 13 residues.

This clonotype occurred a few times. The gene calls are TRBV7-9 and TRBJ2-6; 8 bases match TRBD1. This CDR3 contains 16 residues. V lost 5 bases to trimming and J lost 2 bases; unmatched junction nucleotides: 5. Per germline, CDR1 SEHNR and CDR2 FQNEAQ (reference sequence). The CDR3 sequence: CASSPNRGTGANVLTF. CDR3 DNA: TGTGCCAGCAGCCCGAACAGGGGGACTGGGGCCAACGTCCTGACTTTC.

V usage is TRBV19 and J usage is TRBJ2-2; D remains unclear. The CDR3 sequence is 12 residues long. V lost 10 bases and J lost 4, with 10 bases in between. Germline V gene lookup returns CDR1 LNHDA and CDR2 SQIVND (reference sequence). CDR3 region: CATATPTGELFF. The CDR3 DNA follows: TGTGCCACCGCGACTCCCACCGGGGAGCTGTTTTTT.

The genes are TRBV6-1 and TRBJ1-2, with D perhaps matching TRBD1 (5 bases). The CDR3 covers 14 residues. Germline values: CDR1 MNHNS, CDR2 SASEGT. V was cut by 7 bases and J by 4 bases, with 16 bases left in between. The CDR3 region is CASTSGSQGYGYTF. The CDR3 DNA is TGTGCCAGCACCAGTGGGAGCCAGGGCTATGGCTACACCTTC.

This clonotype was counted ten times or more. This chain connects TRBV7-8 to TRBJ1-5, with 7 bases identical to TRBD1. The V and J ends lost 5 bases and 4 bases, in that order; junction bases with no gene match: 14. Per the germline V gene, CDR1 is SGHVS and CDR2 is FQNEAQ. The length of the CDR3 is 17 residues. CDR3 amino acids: CASSTRLIQGFNQPQHF. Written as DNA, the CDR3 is TGTGCCAGCAGCACACGTCTTATACAGGGGTTTAATCAGCCCCAGCATTTT.

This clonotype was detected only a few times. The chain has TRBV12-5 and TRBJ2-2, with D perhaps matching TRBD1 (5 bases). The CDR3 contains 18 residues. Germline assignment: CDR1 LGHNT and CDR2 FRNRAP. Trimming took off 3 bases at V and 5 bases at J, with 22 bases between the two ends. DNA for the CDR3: TGTGCTAGTGGTTTTTCTTCCGGTGTGACAGAGAGGACCGGGGAGCTGTTTTTT. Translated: CASGFSSGVTERTGELFF.

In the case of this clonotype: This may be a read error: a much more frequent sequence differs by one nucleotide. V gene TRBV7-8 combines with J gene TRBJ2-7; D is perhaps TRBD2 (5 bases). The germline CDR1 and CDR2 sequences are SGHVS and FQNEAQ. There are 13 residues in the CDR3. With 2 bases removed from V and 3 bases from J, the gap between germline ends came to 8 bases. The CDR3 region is CASSLREHYEQYV. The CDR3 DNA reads TGTGCCAGCAGCTTAAGGGAGCACTACGAGCAGTACGTC.

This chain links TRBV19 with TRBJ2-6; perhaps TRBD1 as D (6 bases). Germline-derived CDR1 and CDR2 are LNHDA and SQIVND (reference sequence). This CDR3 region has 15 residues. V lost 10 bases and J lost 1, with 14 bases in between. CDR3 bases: TGTGCCATCCAGGGGAAGGGTTCTGGGGCCAACGTCCTGACTTTC. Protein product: CAIQGKGSGANVLTF.

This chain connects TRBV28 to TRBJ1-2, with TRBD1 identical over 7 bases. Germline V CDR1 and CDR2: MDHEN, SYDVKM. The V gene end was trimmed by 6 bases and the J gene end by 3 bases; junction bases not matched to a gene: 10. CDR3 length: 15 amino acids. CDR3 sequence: CASSPSGTVHYGYTF. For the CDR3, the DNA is TGTGCCAGCAGCCCCAGCGGGACAGTTCACTATGGCTACACCTTC.

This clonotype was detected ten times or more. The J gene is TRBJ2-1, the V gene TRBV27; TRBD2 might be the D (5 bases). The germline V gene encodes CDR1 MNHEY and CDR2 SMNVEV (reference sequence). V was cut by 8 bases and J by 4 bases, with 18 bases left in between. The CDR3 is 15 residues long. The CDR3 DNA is TGTGCCAGCGTAAGAGGGAGCCCCCAGTACAATGAGCAGTTCTTC. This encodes CASVRGSPQYNEQFF.

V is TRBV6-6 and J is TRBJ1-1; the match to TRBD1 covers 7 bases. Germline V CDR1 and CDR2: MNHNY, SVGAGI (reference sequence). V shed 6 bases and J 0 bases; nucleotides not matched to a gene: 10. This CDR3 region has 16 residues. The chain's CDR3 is CASSTTGSKMNTEAFF. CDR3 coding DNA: TGTGCCAGCAGCACGACAGGGAGCAAAATGAACACTGAAGCTTTCTTT.

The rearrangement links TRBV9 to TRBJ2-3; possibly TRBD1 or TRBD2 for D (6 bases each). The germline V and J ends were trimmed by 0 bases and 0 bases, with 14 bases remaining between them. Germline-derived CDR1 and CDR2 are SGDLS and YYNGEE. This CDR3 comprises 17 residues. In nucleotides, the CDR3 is TGTGCCAGCAGCGTAGGAGGATCCGGGGGCAGCACAGATACGCAGTATTTT. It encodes CASSVGGSGGSTDTQYF.

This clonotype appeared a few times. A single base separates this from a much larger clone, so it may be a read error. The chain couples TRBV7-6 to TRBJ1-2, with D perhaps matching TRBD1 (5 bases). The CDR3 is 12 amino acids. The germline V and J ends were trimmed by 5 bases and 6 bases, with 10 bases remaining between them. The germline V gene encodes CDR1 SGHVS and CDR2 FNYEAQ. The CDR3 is CASSPDNDGYTF. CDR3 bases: TGTGCCAGCAGCCCGGACAACGATGGCTACACCTTC.

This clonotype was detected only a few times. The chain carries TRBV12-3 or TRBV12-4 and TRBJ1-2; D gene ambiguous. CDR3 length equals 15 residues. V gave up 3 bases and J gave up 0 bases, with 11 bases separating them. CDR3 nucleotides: TGTGCCAGCAGTTTGGAAAGGACGGCTAACTATGGCTACACCTTC. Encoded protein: CASSLERTANYGYTF.

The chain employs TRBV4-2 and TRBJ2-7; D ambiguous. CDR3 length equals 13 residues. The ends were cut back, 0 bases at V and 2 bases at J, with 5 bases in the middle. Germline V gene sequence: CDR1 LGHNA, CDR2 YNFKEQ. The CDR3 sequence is CASSQDSPYEQYF. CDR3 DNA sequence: TGTGCCAGCAGCCAAGATAGCCCCTACGAGCAGTACTTC.

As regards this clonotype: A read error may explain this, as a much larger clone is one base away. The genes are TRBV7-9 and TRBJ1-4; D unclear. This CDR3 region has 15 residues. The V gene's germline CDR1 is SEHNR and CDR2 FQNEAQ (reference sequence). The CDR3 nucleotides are TGTGTCAGCAGCTCTTCGAGGGAGTTTCTTGAAAAACTGTTTTTT. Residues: CVSSSSREFLEKLFF. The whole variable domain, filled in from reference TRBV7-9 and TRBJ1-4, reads DTGVSQNPRHKITKRGQNVTFRCDPISEHNRLYWYRQTLGQGPEFLTYFQNEAQLEKSRLLSDRFSAERPKGSFSTLEIQRTEQGDSAMYLCVSSSSREFLEKLFFGSGTQLSVL.

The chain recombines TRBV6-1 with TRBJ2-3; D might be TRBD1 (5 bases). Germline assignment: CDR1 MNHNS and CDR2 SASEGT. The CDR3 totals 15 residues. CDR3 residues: CAFLKFRVYTDTQYF. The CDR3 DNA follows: TGTGCTTTCCTCAAATTCAGGGTTTACACAGATACGCAGTATTTT.

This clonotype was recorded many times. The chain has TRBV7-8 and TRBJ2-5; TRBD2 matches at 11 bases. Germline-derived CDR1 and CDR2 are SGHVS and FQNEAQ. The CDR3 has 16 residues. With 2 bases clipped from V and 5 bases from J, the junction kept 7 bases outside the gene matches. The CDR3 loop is CASSLTASGGWETQYF. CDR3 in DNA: TGTGCCAGCAGCTTAACCGCTAGCGGGGGGTGGGAGACCCAGTACTTC.

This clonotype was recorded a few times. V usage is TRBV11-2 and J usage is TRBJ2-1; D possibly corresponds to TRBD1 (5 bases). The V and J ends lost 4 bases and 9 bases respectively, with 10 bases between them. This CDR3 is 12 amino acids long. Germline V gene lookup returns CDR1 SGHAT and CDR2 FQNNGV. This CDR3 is CASSWQGREQFF. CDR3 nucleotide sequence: TGTGCCAGCAGCTGGCAGGGTCGTGAGCAGTTCTTC.

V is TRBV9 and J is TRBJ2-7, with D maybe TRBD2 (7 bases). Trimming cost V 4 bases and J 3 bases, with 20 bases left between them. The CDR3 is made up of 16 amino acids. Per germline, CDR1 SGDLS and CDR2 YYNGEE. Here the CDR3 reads CASSSSPAGDYYEQYF. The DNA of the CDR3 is TGTGCCAGCAGCTCCAGCCCGGCAGGGGACTACTACGAGCAGTACTTC.

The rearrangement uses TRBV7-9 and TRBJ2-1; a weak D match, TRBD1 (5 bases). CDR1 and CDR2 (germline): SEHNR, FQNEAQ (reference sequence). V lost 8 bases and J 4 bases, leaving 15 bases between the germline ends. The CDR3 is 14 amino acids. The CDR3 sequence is CASGWQGLYNEQFF. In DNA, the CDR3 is TGTGCCAGCGGCTGGCAGGGCCTTTACAATGAGCAGTTCTTC. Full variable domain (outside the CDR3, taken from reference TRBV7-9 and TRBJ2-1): DTGVSQNPRHKITKRGQNVTFRCDPISEHNRLYWYRQTLGQGPEFLTYFQNEAQLEKSRLLSDRFSAERPKGSFSTLEIQRTEQGDSAMYLCASGWQGLYNEQFFGPGTRLTVL.

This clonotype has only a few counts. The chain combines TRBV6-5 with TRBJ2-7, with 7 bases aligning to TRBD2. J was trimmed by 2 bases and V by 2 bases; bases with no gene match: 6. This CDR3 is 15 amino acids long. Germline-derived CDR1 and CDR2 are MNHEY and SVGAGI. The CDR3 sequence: CASSYEAGDAYEQYF. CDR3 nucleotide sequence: TGTGCCAGCAGTTACGAGGCGGGGGACGCCTACGAGCAGTACTTC.